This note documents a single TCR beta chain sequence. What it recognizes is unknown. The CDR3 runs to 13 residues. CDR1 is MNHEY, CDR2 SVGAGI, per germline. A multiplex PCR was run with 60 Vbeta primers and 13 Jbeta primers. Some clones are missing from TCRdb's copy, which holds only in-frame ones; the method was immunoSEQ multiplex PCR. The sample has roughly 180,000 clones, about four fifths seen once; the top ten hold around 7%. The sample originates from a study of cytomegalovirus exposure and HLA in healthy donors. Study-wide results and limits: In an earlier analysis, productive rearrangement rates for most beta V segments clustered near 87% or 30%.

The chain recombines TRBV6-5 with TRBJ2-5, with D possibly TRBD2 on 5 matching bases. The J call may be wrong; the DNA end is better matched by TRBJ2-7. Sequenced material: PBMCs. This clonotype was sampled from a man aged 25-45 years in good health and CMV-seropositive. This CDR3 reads CASSSGGYYEQYF. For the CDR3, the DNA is TGTGCCAGCAGCTCCGGCGGGTACTACGAGCAGTACTTC.